Following are 9 T cell receptor beta chains from one sample sequenced in a study of control samples from healthy donors and cancer patients. This table comes from immunoSEQ multiplex PCR, and its TCRdb copy is limited to in-frame clones, with some not included. The sample carries over 200,000 clones, more than 65% recorded once. Sequenced material: PBMCs. All receptors come from a woman aged 55-69 years with lung cancer.

This clone was detected only a few times. The gene calls are TRBV27 and TRBJ2-7, with TRBD1 matching 10 bases. CDR1 is MNHEY, CDR2 SMNVEV, per germline (reference sequence). With 10 bases clipped from V and 5 bases from J, the junction kept 2 bases outside the gene matches. This CDR3 is built from 11 residues. CDR3 residues: CATGQGDEQYF. DNA of the CDR3: TGTGCCACCGGACAGGGGGACGAGCAGTACTTC.

J is TRBJ1-1 and V is TRBV6-1, with D tentatively TRBD1 (6 bases). In germline, CDR1 is MNHNS, CDR2 SASEGT. V dropped 3 bases and J dropped 3 bases, with 11 bases sitting between them. The CDR3 is 14 amino acids. CDR3 nucleotides: TGTGCCAGCAGTGACGTTGGGGGCTACACTGAAGCTTTCTTT. As protein: CASSDVGGYTEAFF.

Notes on this clone: The sample holds other DNA sequences that translate to the same CDR3. V gene TRBV28 combines with J gene TRBJ1-5; a possible D gene is TRBD1 (6 bases). The germline V and J ends were trimmed by 5 bases and 4 bases, with 12 bases remaining between them. This CDR3 has 14 residues. Germline lookup yields CDR1 MDHEN and CDR2 SYDVKM. CDR3 in DNA: TGTGCCAGCAGTCAATCCGGGACAAATCAGCCCCAGCATTTT. This gives the protein CASSQSGTNQPQHF.

The CDR3 region has the DNA TGTGCCAGCAGCCAATTTTCGGGGACAGGGCAAGAGACCCAGTACTTC. Translation gives CASSQFSGTGQETQYF. The chain is built from TRBV7-3 and TRBJ2-5, with 9 bases that match TRBD1. This CDR3 is built from 16 residues. The V gene's germline CDR1 is SGHTA and CDR2 FQGTGA. The V gene end was trimmed by 5 bases and the J gene end by 2 bases; junction bases not matched to a gene: 9.

This chain links TRBV6-1 with TRBJ2-7; 12 nucleotides align to TRBD1. The CDR3 loop spans 15 amino acids. Trimming removed 3 bases from V and 6 bases from J; junction bases left unmatched: 6. CDR1 is MNHNS and CDR2 is SASEGT in the germline V gene. The CDR3, as DNA: TGTGCCAGCAGTGAGGCCGGGACAGGGGGCGGCGAGCAGTACTTC. It codes for CASSEAGTGGGEQYF.

This clone has a handful of counts. The chain links TRBV3-1 (or the pseudogene TRBV3-2) to TRBJ1-5; D ambiguous. This CDR3 contains 16 residues. CDR1 and CDR2 from the germline V gene are LGHDT and YNNKEL (reference sequence). V lost 3 bases, J lost 1 base, and 13 bases lay in between. DNA of the CDR3: TGTGCCAGCAGCCAGCAGGTGAAAGCGAGCAATCAGCCCCAGCATTTT. It codes for CASSQQVKASNQPQHF.

This rearrangement joins TRBV5-1 to TRBJ2-3; 10 bases are shared with TRBD2. Germline V lookup: CDR1 SGHRS, CDR2 YFSETQ. The trim removed 4 bases at V and 2 bases at J, leaving 7 bases unmatched. The CDR3 is made up of 16 amino acids. The chain's CDR3 is CASSLRTSGYTDTQYF. The CDR3 coding sequence is TGCGCCAGCAGCCTCCGGACTAGCGGCTACACAGATACGCAGTATTTT.

The V and J genes are TRBV12-3 or TRBV12-4 and TRBJ1-2, with 9 bases identical to TRBD1. The CDR3 runs to 13 residues. J lost 4 bases, V lost 6 bases, and 3 bases had no gene match. CDR3 nucleotides: TGTGCCAGCAGCAAGGGACAGGGCTATGGCTACACCTTC. It codes for CASSKGQGYGYTF.

The chain joins TRBV6-5 to TRBJ2-3, with D tentatively TRBD2 (6 bases). V lost 6 bases, J lost 5 bases, and 12 bases lay in between. Germline CDR1 and CDR2: MNHEY and SVGAGI. This CDR3 region has 13 residues. CDR3 DNA sequence: TGTGCCAGCAGGCGGGACTCTCAAGATACGCAGTATTTT. This codes for CASRRDSQDTQYF.